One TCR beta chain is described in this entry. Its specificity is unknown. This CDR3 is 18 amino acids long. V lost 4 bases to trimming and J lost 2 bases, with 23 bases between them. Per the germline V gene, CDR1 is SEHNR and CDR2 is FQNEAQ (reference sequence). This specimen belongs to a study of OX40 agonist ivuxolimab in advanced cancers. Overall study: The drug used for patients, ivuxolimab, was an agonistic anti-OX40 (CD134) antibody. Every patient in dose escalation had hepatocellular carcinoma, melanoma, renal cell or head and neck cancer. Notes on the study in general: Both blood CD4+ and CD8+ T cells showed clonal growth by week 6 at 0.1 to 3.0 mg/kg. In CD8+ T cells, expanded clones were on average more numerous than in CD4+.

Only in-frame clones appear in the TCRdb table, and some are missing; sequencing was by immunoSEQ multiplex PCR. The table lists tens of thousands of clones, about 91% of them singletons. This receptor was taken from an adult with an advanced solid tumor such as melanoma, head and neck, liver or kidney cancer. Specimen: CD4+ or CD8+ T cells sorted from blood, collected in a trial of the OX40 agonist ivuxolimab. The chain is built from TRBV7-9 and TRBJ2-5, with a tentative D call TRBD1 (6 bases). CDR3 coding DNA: TGTGCCAGCAGCTCCCCCCCGGGACACGTAATAATACAAGAGACCCAGTACTTC. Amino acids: CASSSPPGHVIIQETQYF.